The source of this T cell receptor (beta chain) is a study of T cell responses to AZD1222 COVID-19 vaccine. TCRdb's copy holds only in-frame clones and misses some; the assay was immunoSEQ multiplex PCR. The profile covers about 140,000 clones, with approximately 89% appearing a single time and under 2% taken by the ten largest. The germline CDR1 and CDR2 sequences are SGDLS and YYNGEE. The V and J ends lost 0 bases and 4 bases, in that order; junction bases with no gene match: 12. CDR3 length equals 18 residues. The sample here was peripheral blood, taken 28 days after the second AZD1222 dose. The sequence came from an adult who received the AZD1222 COVID-19 vaccine. The chain is built from TRBV9 and TRBJ1-1; 10 positions match TRBD1. CDR3 amino acids: CASSVGLGQGNGGTEAFF. In DNA, the CDR3 is TGTGCCAGCAGCGTAGGGCTGGGACAGGGGAACGGTGGCACTGAAGCTTTCTTT.